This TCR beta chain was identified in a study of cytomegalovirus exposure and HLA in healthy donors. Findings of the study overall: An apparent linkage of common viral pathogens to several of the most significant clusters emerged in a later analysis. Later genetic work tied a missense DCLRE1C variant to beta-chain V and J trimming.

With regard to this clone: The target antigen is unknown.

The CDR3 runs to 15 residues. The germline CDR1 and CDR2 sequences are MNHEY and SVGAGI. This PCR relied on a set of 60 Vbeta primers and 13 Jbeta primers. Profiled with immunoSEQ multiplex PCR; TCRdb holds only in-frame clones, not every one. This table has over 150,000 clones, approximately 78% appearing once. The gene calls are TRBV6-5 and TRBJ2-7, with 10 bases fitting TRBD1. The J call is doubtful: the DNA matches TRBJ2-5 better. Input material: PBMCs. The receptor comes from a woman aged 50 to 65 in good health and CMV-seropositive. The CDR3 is CASRSVGQGVETQYF. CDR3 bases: TGTGCCAGCAGGAGCGTCGGACAGGGGGTAGAGACCCAGTACTTC.